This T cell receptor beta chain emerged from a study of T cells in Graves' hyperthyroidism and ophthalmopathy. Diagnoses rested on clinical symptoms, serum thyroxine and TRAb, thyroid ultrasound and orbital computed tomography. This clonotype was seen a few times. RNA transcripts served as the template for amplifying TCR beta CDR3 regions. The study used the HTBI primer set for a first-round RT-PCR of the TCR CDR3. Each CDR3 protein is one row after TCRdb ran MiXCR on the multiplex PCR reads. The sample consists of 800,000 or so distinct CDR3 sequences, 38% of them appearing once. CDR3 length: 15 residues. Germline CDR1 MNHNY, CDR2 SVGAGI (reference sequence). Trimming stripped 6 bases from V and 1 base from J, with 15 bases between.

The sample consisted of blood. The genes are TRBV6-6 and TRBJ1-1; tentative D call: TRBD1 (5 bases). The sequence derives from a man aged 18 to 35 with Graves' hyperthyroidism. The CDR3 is CASRANGAWNTEAFF. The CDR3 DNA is TGTGCCAGCAGGGCCAACGGGGCGTGGAACACTGAAGCTTTCTTT.